This TCR beta chain was sequenced during a study of cytomegalovirus exposure and HLA in healthy donors (dated by TCRdb to the late 2010s). With regard to the full study: In an earlier analysis of roughly 500 of the donors, 276 Gb of sequence data and approximately 120 million unique TCR beta sequences from 180 million or so T cells were reported. An early release that covered about 600 HLA-typed donors contained approximately 300 gigabases of sequencing data and 65 million to 100 million unique TCR sequences. Among the roughly 400 genotyped donors, around 81% belonged to the genetic ancestry cluster associated with self-reported Caucasian donors. The study aimed to test whether cataloging public T cell receptors could reveal signatures of past pathogen exposure. The study profiled the T cell repertoires of about 640 subjects by immunosequencing and related them to cytomegalovirus serostatus. Besides the first cohort of roughly 640 subjects, a separate validation cohort made up of over a hundred different subjects was used. To predict cytomegalovirus infection status, the study combined high-throughput TCR immunosequencing, statistical association of individual TCRs with disease status, and machine learning. To study patterns of TCR occurrence, a later analysis re-analyzed previously published TCR beta repertoires from more than 550 donors and added high-resolution HLA genotyping. In the later analysis, no new phenotypic data were used to find candidate immune exposures; instead, reliance was placed on TCR beta sequences and their occurrence across donors. An earlier analysis of 587 of the donors used high-throughput TCR beta sequencing to judge whether each TCR beta V gene segment behaved as functional or pseudogenic. Donor age, sex, ethnicity and CMV serostatus were collected together with the repertoire data. A later genetic analysis used genome-wide SNP genotypes for about 55% of the 666 donors, treating that subset as a discovery cohort. All discovery cohort repertoires had been generated using a single sequencing platform. HLA typing covered class I and class II loci at four-digit resolution. Typing coverage varied by locus: about 629-630 donors for A, B, C, DRB1 and DQB1; some 520 for DQA1; around 610 for DPA1; around 450 for DPB1. A handful of DR-DQ haplotypes were treated as single units for association and clustering because of strong linkage in the cohort. On average, roughly 240,000 unique TCR beta nucleotide sequences were sequenced per donor among about 400 genotyped donors of the cohort, with roughly 18% of those sequences being non-productive. Overall study outcomes, separate from this receptor: A few of the identified cytomegalovirus-associated TCR beta chains were confirmed in vitro to be specific for cytomegalovirus antigens. According to a later analysis, parvovirus B19, influenza, CMV and Epstein-Barr virus appeared linked to several top co-occurrence clusters. The study gave a list of around 170 TCR beta chains associated with cytomegalovirus. Sequencing depth was assumed to be roughly uniform across donors in the presence/absence analyses, though that assumption may not hold. The classifier was reported to diagnose cytomegalovirus status with high specificity and sensitivity in both the original and validation cohorts. In a later analysis, HLA-associated TCR beta chains were found to be more clonally expanded and to have lower generation probabilities than equally common non-associated chains. This cohort had only TCR beta chains sequenced, and the lack of alpha or paired-chain data limited which features could be detected. Because counts were too low, some 17 rarely observed V segments, including chromosome 9 orphons, were excluded from the earlier analysis of 587 of the donors. Specific HLA alleles were associated with 15,000 to 20,000 TCR beta sequences at a false discovery rate of 0.05 in a later analysis. Across donors, most TCR sequences were observed very rarely, whereas some public TCRs were present in many individuals. CMV serostatus was the only immune exposure information available for the cohort. When HLA alleles, especially DR and DQ, strongly co-occurred, attributing TCR associations to individual alleles was difficult. A further reported finding was that TCR beta sequences accurately predicted the HLA-A and HLA-B alleles for most subjects in the first cohort. According to a later genetic analysis, donors in an Asian-associated ancestry cluster had fewer N-insertions in productive TCRs than the roughly 660-donor mean. In a later analysis, most CMV-associated TCR beta chains were found to appear HLA-restricted, with HLA associations seemingly driven largely by CMV exposure. A cluster of highly shared sequence variants was judged likely to represent a technical artifact of the sequencing pipeline. In a later genetic analysis, a missense DCLRE1C variant was associated with V-gene and J-gene trimming of TCR beta chains, and the association was replicated in an independent cohort. Because some donors lacked HLA typing at each locus, the association tests relied only on the typed subset. Correlated functional status among segregating V segments might be attributable to linkage disequilibrium, but an unknown experimental factor could not be ruled out. In a later analysis, TCR association rates were found to vary across HLA loci, with the most associated TCRs seen for DRB1 alleles and the fewest for HLA-C alleles. The authors suggested that the approach could potentially be extended to other disease states and immunological phenotypes. In an earlier analysis of 587 of the donors, most TCR beta V segments appeared in productive rearrangements about 90% or about 30% of the time, broadly matching IMGT annotations.

About this clone itself: Which antigen it targets is not known. Base qualities are missing; no much larger clone stands one base away.

The library relied on the immunoSEQ multiplex PCR assay. The multiplex PCR relied on a mix of 60 forward primers for TCR Vbeta segments and 13 reverse primers for TCR Jbeta segments. The CDR3 region of rearranged TCR beta genes was amplified from genomic DNA with a multiplex PCR assay. On the Illumina HiSeq System, the amplified TCR beta libraries were sequenced as 87-base-pair reads. On the authors' methods: In a later analysis, tens of millions of unique TCR beta chains were counted across the approximately 620 repertoires, and some 10 million of these chains were shared by at least two donors. Raw reads were error-corrected and collapsed into unique sequences by a nearest-neighbor algorithm in which closely related sequences were merged to remove PCR and sequencing errors. CDR3 sequences were aligned to IMGT reference sequences to assign V, D and J gene segments. For a sequence to be retained, at least a six-nucleotide match to both a V gene segment and a J gene segment was required. Rearrangements were classified as productive when the CDR3 lacked stop codons and remained in frame with V and J, and all other rearrangements were classified as non-productive. CDR3 was defined by IMGT convention, running from the second conserved V-encoded cysteine to the conserved J-encoded phenylalanine. Sequences without an unambiguous match to a single V gene segment were excluded from the earlier analysis of several hundred of the donors. An earlier analysis of 587 of the donors classified V segments as functional when productive rearrangements were above 56.7% and as segregating when the standard deviation between donors was above 5%. A statistical classification framework was developed to diagnose cytomegalovirus status using the catalog of TCR beta chain sequences. V and J gene assignment, in a later analysis, came from comparing TCR nucleotide sequences with IMGT/GENE-DB human TR gene sequences. Using the TCRdist pipeline, a later analysis assigned CDR3 sequences along with most-parsimonious VDJ recombination scenarios. A later analysis defined each TCR beta chain by its CDR3 amino acid sequence plus V-gene family, and excluded reads lacking a unique V-gene family. As a way to deal with suspected cross-contamination and a sequencing artifact, a later analysis dropped under 600 nucleotide sequences that were highly shared and had low generation probability. In a later analysis, a clonal expansion index was calculated for each public chain from normalized within-repertoire ranks of inferred template counts. In a later analysis, generation probabilities were computed with a VDJ recombination model fitted to out-of-frame rearrangements, and the resulting probabilities were checked against IGoR. In a later analysis, hypergeometric tests were used to score TCR-TCR, TCR-HLA and TCR-CMV co-occurrence, with a repertoire-size bias correction applied to TCR pairs. In a later analysis, false discovery rates were estimated by permuting HLA or CMV assignments 20 times. In a later analysis, co-occurring TCRs were grouped with DBSCAN, and TCRdist sequence similarity was added when clustering was performed within HLA-allele-positive subsets. Co-occurrence clustering excluded repertoires with fewer than 30,000 or more than 120,000 public chains, plus five with anomalous nucleotide sharing. As stored in TCRdb, this immuneACCESS dataset retains in-frame rearrangements with V and J assigned. A fraction of the clones does not appear; measured against another copy, unresolved V genes explain less than half of the discrepancy, and the remainder lacks a known reason. D and trimming come from the DNA, and the V and J calls and clone size come from that table. Within this sample are 50,000 or so clones, with 70% to 80% of them counted one time only. The ten largest clones represent roughly 6.5% of the sample.

The cohort comprised approximately 700 healthy bone marrow donors. At the time of sampling, all cohort members were nominally healthy, though unrecorded immune exposures were likely present. The donor tested CMV seronegative and was one of the 352 seronegative cohort members. A peripheral blood sample was collected from each donor, and TCR beta sequencing was performed on peripheral blood mononuclear cells. The Qiagen DNeasy Blood Extraction Kit was used to extract genomic DNA from the blood cell samples. This receptor was obtained from a man aged 30 to 45 in good health and CMV-seronegative. Sequencing was carried out using PBMCs.

The DNA reads as follows: TGTGCCAGCAGCCCGTACCAAGAGACCCAGTACTTC. This gives the protein CASSPYQETQYF. This receptor chain uses TRBV5-4 and TRBJ2-5; the D segment cannot be called with confidence. CDR1 and CDR2 were assigned from the germline V gene (reference sequence) as SGHNT and YYREEE. V and J are truncated by 4 bases and 0 bases respectively, leaving an intervening sequence of 4 bases. The CDR3 starts with the cysteine, ends with the phenylalanine, and has 12 residues. The DNA shown is the 36-base CDR3, in frame from base 1.